This entry describes one TCR beta chain. Its target is unknown. TCRdb re-derived calls from the 5' RACE reads in MiXCR, one entry per CDR3 protein. Of 270,000 or so distinct CDR3 sequences listed, roughly 17% are singletons. This record belongs to a study of T-cell memory formation after mild COVID-19. In the study overall: TCR clusters mostly belonged to single donors. Findings of the study overall: Clones that shrank (day 15 to 85) were balanced CD4/CD8, whereas later expanders leaned CD4+.

V was trimmed by 7 bases and J by 5 bases, leaving 20 bases between them. The CDR3 runs 15 residues. Germline V gene data show CDR1 as MDHEN and CDR2 as SYDVKM. Specimen: PBMCs or a T cell subset sorted from them (not recorded which). The sequence was obtained from a man younger than 30 who had mild COVID-19 (a few samples of this study predate the infection). Cell type and time point are not known. The chain couples TRBV28 to TRBJ2-5; no firm D call. DNA of the CDR3: TGTGCCAGCACCCTCCAGCTGTCGGGCATTGAGACCCAGTACTTC. Amino acid sequence: CASTLQLSGIETQYF.